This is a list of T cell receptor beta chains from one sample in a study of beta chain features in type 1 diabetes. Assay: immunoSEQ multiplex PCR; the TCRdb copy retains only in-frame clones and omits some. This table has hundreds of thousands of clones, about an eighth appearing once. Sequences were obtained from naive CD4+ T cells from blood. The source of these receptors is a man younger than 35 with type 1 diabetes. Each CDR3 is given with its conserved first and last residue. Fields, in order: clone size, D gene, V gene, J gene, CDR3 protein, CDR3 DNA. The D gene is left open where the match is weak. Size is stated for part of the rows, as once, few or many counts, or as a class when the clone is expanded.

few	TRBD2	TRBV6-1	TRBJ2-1	CASSEVISGGPGQFF	TGTGCCAGCAGTGAAGTTATTAGCGGGGGCCCGGGGCAGTTCTTC
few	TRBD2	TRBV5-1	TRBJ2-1	CASSLAAGGPSGEQFF	TGCGCCAGCAGCTTGGCCGCGGGGGGCCCCTCGGGTGAGCAGTTCTTC
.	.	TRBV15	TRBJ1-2	CATSRDPGTYGYTF	TGTGCCACCAGCAGAGATCCGGGAACTTATGGCTACACCTTC
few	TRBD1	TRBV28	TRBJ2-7	CASKSGGGKLQQYF	TGTGCCAGCAAGTCAGGGGGCGGTAAGCTCCAGCAGTACTTC
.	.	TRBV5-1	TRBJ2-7	CASSTPQGSSYEQYF	TGCGCCAGCAGCACCCCGCAGGGAAGCTCCTACGAGCAGTACTTC
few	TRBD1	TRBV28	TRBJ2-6	CASSLTGTVSSGANVLTF	TGTGCCAGCAGTCTCACCGGGACAGTGAGCTCTGGGGCCAACGTCCTGACTTTC
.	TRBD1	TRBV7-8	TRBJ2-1	CASSRGVVRGPYNEQFF	TGTGCCAGCAGCCGCGGAGTTGTAAGGGGGCCCTACAATGAGCAGTTCTTC
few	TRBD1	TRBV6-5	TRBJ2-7	CASRTGGYEQYF	TGTGCCAGCCGAACAGGGGGGTACGAGCAGTACTTC
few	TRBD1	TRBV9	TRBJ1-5	CASSVGRTGNQPQHF	TGTGCCAGCAGCGTAGGCAGGACAGGGAATCAGCCCCAGCATTTT
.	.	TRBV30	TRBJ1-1	CAWSVLERDTEAFF	TGTGCCTGGAGTGTACTGGAGAGGGACACTGAAGCTTTCTTT
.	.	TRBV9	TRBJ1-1	CASSVDPTRGSEAFF	TGTGCCAGCAGCGTAGATCCCACACGGGGCTCGGAAGCTTTCTTT
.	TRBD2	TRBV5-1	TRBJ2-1	CASSPGDSGGYNEQFF	TGCGCCAGCAGCCCCGGTGATAGCGGGGGCTACAATGAGCAGTTCTTC
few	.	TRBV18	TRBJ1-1	CASSPRAGTEAFF	TGTGCCAGCTCACCACGAGCGGGTACTGAAGCTTTCTTT
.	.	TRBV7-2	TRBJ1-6	CASSPQPGLNNSPLHF	TGTGCCAGCAGCCCGCAACCGGGACTCAATAATTCACCCCTCCACTTT
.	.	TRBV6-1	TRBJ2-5	CASSGRSLPETQYF	TGTGCCAGCAGTGGACGTAGCCTGCCGGAGACCCAGTACTTC
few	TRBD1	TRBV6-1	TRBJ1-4	CASTRTGGNEKLFF	TGTGCCAGCACAAGGACAGGGGGTAATGAAAAACTGTTTTTT
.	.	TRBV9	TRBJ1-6	CASRPGVDNSPLHF	TGTGCCAGCAGGCCAGGGGTTGACAATTCACCCCTCCACTTT
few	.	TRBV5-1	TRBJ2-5	CATSGPSQETQYF	TGCGCCACGTCGGGACCCTCTCAAGAGACCCAGTACTTC
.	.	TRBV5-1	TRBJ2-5	CASSPDTDGKTQYF	TGCGCCAGCAGCCCGGACACCGACGGGAAGACCCAGTACTTC
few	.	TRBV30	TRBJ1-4	CAWAARQNEKLFF	TGTGCCTGGGCGGCGAGGCAGAATGAAAAACTGTTTTTT
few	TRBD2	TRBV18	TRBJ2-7	CASSPNSGTTYEQYF	TGTGCCAGCTCACCAAATTCCGGGACTACCTACGAGCAGTACTTC
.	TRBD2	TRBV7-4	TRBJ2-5	CASSLRLPGRGETQYF	TGTGCCAGCAGCTTGAGGTTACCAGGGAGGGGAGAGACCCAGTACTTC
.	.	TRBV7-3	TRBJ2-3	CASSSARTDTQYF	TGTGCCAGCAGCTCTGCGAGAACAGATACGCAGTATTTT